This T cell receptor beta chain is from a study of blood T cell repertoires in COVID-19. Overall study context: T cells, B-cell-depleted T cells, or PBMCs supplied cDNA or gDNA.

Sequencing used immunoSEQ multiplex PCR; TCRdb keeps in-frame clones, though not all of them. The data contain a few hundred thousand clones, around 91% of them singletons. The CDR3 spans 17 residues. The germline CDR1 and CDR2 sequences are LGHNA and YNFKEQ. V shed 1 base, J shed 3 bases, and the junction held 9 bases outside the gene matches. Clinical histories supplied by participants themselves formed the basis of cohort assignment. Sequenced input: PBMCs or T cells enriched from blood (not recorded which). The origin of this receptor is a young man who had been exposed to COVID-19. V usage is TRBV4-2 and J usage is TRBJ1-5; 7 bases fit TRBD1. Here the CDR3 reads CASSQGGTVPFNQPQHF. As DNA, the CDR3 is TGTGCCAGCAGCCAAGGGGGGACAGTACCTTTCAATCAGCCCCAGCATTTT.